The rows below give T cell receptor beta chains drawn from one sample of a study of blood T cell repertoires in COVID-19. Profiled with immunoSEQ multiplex PCR; TCRdb holds only in-frame clones, not every one. The sample lists hundreds of thousands of clones, about 89% occurring once. Sequencing was performed on peripheral blood. The source of these receptors is a woman under 40 with COVID-19, enrolled during active disease. Each CDR3 is given without its conserved first and last residue.

CDR3 protein: ASSLSGTRNEQF
V gene: TRBV9
J gene: TRBJ2-1

CDR3 protein: ASSLRGDGSTDTQY
V gene: TRBV11-3
J gene: TRBJ2-3

CDR3 protein: ASSLDRGRGYT
V gene: TRBV12-3/TRBV12-4
J gene: TRBJ1-2

CDR3 protein: ASTRRGTGESCGYT
V gene: TRBV21-1
J gene: TRBJ1-2

CDR3 protein: ASSRDSYNEQF
V gene: TRBV12-3/TRBV12-4
J gene: TRBJ2-1

CDR3 protein: ASSPSFQGPGPQH
V gene: TRBV6-5
J gene: TRBJ1-5

CDR3 protein: ASSINIGGPSNNSPLH
V gene: TRBV19
J gene: TRBJ1-6

CDR3 protein: ASRTGQGDYGYT
V gene: TRBV28
J gene: TRBJ1-2

CDR3 protein: ASSQDHHQAETQY
V gene: TRBV4-3
J gene: TRBJ2-5

CDR3 protein: ASSEQQDGYT
V gene: TRBV2
J gene: TRBJ1-2

CDR3 protein: ASSQDGSSYNEQF
V gene: TRBV4-1
J gene: TRBJ2-1

CDR3 protein: ASSRDRGTDTQY
V gene: TRBV6-2/TRBV6-3
J gene: TRBJ2-3

CDR3 protein: ASSSALDYADQETQY
V gene: TRBV7-6
J gene: TRBJ2-5

CDR3 protein: ASSQDLAVVNSPLH
V gene: TRBV3-1/TRBV3-2
J gene: TRBJ1-6

CDR3 protein: ASSGTGWNTEAF
V gene: TRBV5-4
J gene: TRBJ1-1

CDR3 protein: ASSTPQGWTEAF
V gene: TRBV11-2
J gene: TRBJ1-1

CDR3 protein: ASSIQGAPGNTIY
V gene: TRBV11-2
J gene: TRBJ1-3

CDR3 protein: ASSQAGNVGGYNSPLH
V gene: TRBV4-2
J gene: TRBJ1-6

CDR3 protein: ASSSDPGGDEKLF
V gene: TRBV7-8
J gene: TRBJ1-4

CDR3 protein: ATSQASGSYEQY
V gene: TRBV19
J gene: TRBJ2-7

CDR3 protein: AISDPRTSGRGTDTQY
V gene: TRBV10-3
J gene: TRBJ2-3

CDR3 protein: ASSRIRDKNSPLH
V gene: TRBV4-1
J gene: TRBJ1-6

CDR3 protein: ASSPREGRGTQY
V gene: TRBV18
J gene: TRBJ2-3

CDR3 protein: ASSSRSSFAKNIQY
V gene: TRBV6-5
J gene: TRBJ2-4

CDR3 protein: AGSMGQGALGYT
V gene: TRBV6-6
J gene: TRBJ1-2

CDR3 protein: ASSSYREQETQY
V gene: TRBV5-5
J gene: TRBJ2-5

CDR3 protein: ASTHRDRGQPQH
V gene: TRBV19
J gene: TRBJ1-5

CDR3 protein: ASSLSTGWDRVEQY
V gene: TRBV28
J gene: TRBJ2-7

CDR3 protein: ASSLWTGGDYGYT
V gene: TRBV5-1
J gene: TRBJ1-2

CDR3 protein: ASSLVTGGSYEQY
V gene: TRBV11-2
J gene: TRBJ2-7

CDR3 protein: ATSDGQGRTNEKLF
V gene: TRBV24-1
J gene: TRBJ1-4